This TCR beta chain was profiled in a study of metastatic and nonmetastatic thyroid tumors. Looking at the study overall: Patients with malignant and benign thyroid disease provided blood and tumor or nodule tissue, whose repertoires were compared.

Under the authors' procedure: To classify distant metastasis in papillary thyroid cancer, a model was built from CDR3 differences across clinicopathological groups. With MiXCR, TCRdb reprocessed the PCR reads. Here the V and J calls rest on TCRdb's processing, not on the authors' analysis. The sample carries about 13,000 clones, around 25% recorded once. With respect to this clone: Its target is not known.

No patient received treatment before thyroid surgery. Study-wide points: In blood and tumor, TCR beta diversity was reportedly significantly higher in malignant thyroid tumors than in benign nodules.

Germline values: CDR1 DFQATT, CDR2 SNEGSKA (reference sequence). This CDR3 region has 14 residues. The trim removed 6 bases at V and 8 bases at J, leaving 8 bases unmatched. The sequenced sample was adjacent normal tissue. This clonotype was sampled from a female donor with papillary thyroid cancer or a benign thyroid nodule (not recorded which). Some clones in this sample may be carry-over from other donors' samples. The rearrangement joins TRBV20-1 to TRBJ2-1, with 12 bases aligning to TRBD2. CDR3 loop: CSAEPGLAGDEQFF. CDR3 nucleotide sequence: TGCAGTGCCGAACCGGGACTAGCGGGCGATGAGCAGTTCTTC.